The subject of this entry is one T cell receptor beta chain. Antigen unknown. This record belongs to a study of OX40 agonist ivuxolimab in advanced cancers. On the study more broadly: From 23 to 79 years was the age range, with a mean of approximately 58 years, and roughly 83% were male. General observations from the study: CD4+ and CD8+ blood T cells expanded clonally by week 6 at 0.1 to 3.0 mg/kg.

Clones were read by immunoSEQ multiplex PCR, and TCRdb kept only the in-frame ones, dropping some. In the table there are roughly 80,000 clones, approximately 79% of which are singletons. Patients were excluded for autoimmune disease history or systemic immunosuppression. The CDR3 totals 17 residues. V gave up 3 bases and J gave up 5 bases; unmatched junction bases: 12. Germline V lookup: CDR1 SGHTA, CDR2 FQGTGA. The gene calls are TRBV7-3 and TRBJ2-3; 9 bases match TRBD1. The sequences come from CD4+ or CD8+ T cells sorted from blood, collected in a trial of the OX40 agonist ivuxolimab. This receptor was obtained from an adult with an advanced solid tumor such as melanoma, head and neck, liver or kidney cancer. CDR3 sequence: CASSLHPGQGGGDTQYF. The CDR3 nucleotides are TGTGCCAGCAGCTTGCACCCGGGACAGGGAGGAGGAGATACGCAGTATTTT.